The 13 T cell receptor beta chains listed next were all sequenced from one sample in a study of blood T cell repertoires in COVID-19. Clones were read by immunoSEQ multiplex PCR, and TCRdb kept only the in-frame ones, dropping some. The table records 56,000 or so clones, approximately 81% of them present only once. Sequenced sample: peripheral blood. The receptors stem from a man in his fifties or sixties with acute or convalescent COVID-19.

The chain employs TRBV27 and TRBJ2-5, with D uncertain. The CDR3 is 13 residues long. Per germline, CDR1 MNHEY and CDR2 SMNVEV (reference sequence). Trimming removed 8 bases at V and 5 bases at J, with 15 bases between. DNA for the CDR3: TGTGCCAGCCGTGGGCAGCCCGTGGAGACCCAGTACTTC. Amino acids: CASRGQPVETQYF.

The rearrangement uses TRBV11-2 and TRBJ1-3, with D tentatively TRBD1 (6 bases). CDR1 and CDR2 from the germline V gene are SGHAT and FQNNGV. V dropped 1 base and J dropped 2 bases, with 12 bases sitting between them. The length of the CDR3 is 16 residues. The CDR3 protein is CASSLAVTGPGNTIYF. The CDR3, as DNA: TGTGCCAGCAGCTTAGCAGTTACAGGGCCTGGAAACACCATATATTTT.

The rearrangement joins TRBV11-3 to TRBJ2-3, with 11 bases lining up with TRBD2. This CDR3 is built from 16 residues. V was clipped by 3 bases and J by 0 bases; unmatched bases: 2. Germline CDR1 reads SGHNT; CDR2 reads YENEEA. The chain's CDR3 is CASSLLAGGSTDTQYF. The CDR3 nucleotides are TGTGCCAGCAGCTTGCTAGCGGGGGGAAGCACAGATACGCAGTATTTT.

The chain employs TRBV7-9 and TRBJ1-5; D not resolved. Per the germline V gene, CDR1 is SEHNR and CDR2 is FQNEAQ (reference sequence). The CDR3 spans 15 residues. V was cut by 2 bases and J by 0 bases, with 8 bases left in between. The CDR3: CASSLSGSSNQPQHF. For the CDR3, the DNA is TGTGCCAGCAGCTTATCAGGTTCTAGCAATCAGCCCCAGCATTTT.

The chain has TRBV28 and TRBJ2-1; D is possibly TRBD1 (5 bases). The CDR3 is 15 amino acids. From germline, CDR1 is MDHEN and CDR2 SYDVKM. V dropped 1 base and J dropped 9 bases, with 16 bases sitting between them. CDR3 sequence: CASSLFSGWRSEQFF. The DNA of the CDR3 is TGTGCCAGCAGTTTATTCTCAGGGTGGCGTTCTGAGCAGTTCTTC.

V and J are TRBV11-2 and TRBJ2-2, with D possibly being TRBD2 (5 bases). Trimming shortened V by 3 bases and J by 1 base, and 18 bases separated the two germline ends. This CDR3 has 18 amino acids. The germline V gene has CDR1 SGHAT and CDR2 FQNNGV. CDR3 in amino acids: CASSFPTGIEGNTGELFF. Written as DNA, the CDR3 is TGTGCCAGCAGCTTCCCCACGGGGATCGAGGGGAACACCGGGGAGCTGTTTTTT.

The V and J genes are TRBV30 and TRBJ1-5; unclear D gene. V was shortened by 0 bases and J by 2 bases, with 14 bases between the two germline ends. The CDR3 contains 16 residues. Germline V CDR1 and CDR2: GTSNPN, SVGIG (reference sequence). CDR3 residues: CAWSVTGRGGNQPQHF. The DNA of the CDR3 is TGTGCCTGGAGTGTTACGGGGAGAGGAGGCAATCAGCCCCAGCATTTT.

This clone was picked up one time. The chain employs TRBV3-1 (or the pseudogene TRBV3-2) and TRBJ2-3; TRBD1 matches at 7 bases. Losses at the gene ends were 0 bases for V and 1 base for J; bases not matched to a gene: 10. The CDR3 covers 18 residues. CDR1 and CDR2 from the germline V gene are LGHDT and YNNKEL (reference sequence). CDR3 DNA: TGTGCCAGCAGCCAAGACCCTTACAGGGGATGGGGCACAGATACGCAGTATTTT. Protein sequence: CASSQDPYRGWGTDTQYF.

The CDR3 region is CASRQSMNTEAFF. CDR3 sequence (DNA): TGCGCCAGCAGACAGAGCATGAACACTGAAGCTTTCTTT. The V call is TRBV10-1, the J call TRBJ1-1; D unclear. V shed 6 bases and J shed 0 bases, with 8 bases lying between them. Per the germline V gene, CDR1 is WNHNN and CDR2 is SYGVQD (reference sequence). The CDR3 is 13 amino acids.

The chain combines TRBV9 with TRBJ2-7; 7 bases align to TRBD1. V lost 2 bases and J lost 3; bases outside the gene matches: 8. The CDR3 contains 15 residues. Germline CDR1 SGDLS, CDR2 YYNGEE. CDR3 amino acids: CASSVGTATYYEQYF. The CDR3 DNA sequence: TGTGCCAGCAGCGTGGGGACAGCCACTTACTACGAGCAGTACTTC.

The DNA for the CDR3 is TGTGCCAGCAGGTCTCTAGCGGGGGGGATCAATGAGCAGTTCTTC. Translated, it gives CASRSLAGGINEQFF. This chain joins TRBV6-5 and TRBJ2-1; 12 bases match TRBD2. CDR1 is MNHEY, CDR2 SVGAGI, per germline. The CDR3 length is 15 residues. With V trimmed by 6 bases and J by 6 bases, 6 bases remained unmatched.

The chain recombines TRBV15 with TRBJ2-6, with 8 bases that match TRBD1. CDR1 is LNHNV, CDR2 YYDKDF, per germline (reference sequence). This CDR3 has 17 amino acids. Trimming took 8 bases from V and 0 from J; bases not matched to a gene: 9. CDR3 sequence reads: CATDWQGATSGANVLTF. CDR3 nucleotides: TGTGCCACCGATTGGCAGGGGGCGACCTCTGGGGCCAACGTCCTGACTTTC.

The chain uses TRBV27 and TRBJ2-7; 7 bases agree with TRBD1. Germline CDR1 MNHEY, CDR2 SMNVEV (reference sequence). This CDR3 comprises 12 residues. With 3 bases clipped from V and 4 bases from J, the junction kept 0 bases outside the gene matches. The CDR3 DNA reads as TGTGCCAGCAGTTTGACAGGGTACGAGCAGTACTTC. This encodes CASSLTGYEQYF.